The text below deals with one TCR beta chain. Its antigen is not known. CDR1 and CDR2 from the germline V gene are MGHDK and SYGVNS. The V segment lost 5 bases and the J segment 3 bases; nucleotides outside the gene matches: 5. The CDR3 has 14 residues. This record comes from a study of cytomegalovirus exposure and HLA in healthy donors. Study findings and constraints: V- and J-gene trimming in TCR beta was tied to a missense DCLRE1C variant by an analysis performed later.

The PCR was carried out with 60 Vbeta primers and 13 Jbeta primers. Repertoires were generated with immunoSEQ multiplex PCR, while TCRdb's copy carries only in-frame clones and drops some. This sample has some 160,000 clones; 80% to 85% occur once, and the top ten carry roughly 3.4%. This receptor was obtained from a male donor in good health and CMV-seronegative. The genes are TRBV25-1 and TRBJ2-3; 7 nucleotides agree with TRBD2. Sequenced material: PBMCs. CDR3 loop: CASSRQGGTDTQYF. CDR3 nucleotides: TGTGCCAGCAGTAGGCAGGGAGGGACAGATACGCAGTATTTT.